This is a list of T cell receptor beta chains from one sample in a study of blood T cell repertoires in COVID-19. Profiling relied on immunoSEQ multiplex PCR, and the TCRdb table lists in-frame clones only, not all of them. Of roughly 100,000 clones listed, 92% are singletons. What was sequenced was peripheral blood. The receptors stem from a man aged 45-65 years with active COVID-19. Each CDR3 is given without its conserved first and last residue.

cdr3_aa v_call cdr3_length j_call
ASSRSGYEQY TRBV12-3/TRBV12-4 10 TRBJ2-7
ASSSGTSGSVYNEQF TRBV5-1 15 TRBJ2-1
SVVGRLTYNEQF TRBV29-1 12 TRBJ2-1
ASSFSGRAEEQF TRBV5-1 12 TRBJ2-1
ASSLGQEKQF TRBV11-2 10 TRBJ2-1
AISPGQATNGHGWNYGYT TRBV10-3 18 TRBJ1-2
SVSLAGAHNEQF TRBV29-1 12 TRBJ2-1
ASSSDDYYNVNEQF TRBV28 14 TRBJ2-1
ASSPEPGGTYEQY TRBV5-1 13 TRBJ2-7
ASPPGGSYNEQF TRBV6-5 12 TRBJ2-1
ASSLPGSGANVLT TRBV28 13 TRBJ2-6